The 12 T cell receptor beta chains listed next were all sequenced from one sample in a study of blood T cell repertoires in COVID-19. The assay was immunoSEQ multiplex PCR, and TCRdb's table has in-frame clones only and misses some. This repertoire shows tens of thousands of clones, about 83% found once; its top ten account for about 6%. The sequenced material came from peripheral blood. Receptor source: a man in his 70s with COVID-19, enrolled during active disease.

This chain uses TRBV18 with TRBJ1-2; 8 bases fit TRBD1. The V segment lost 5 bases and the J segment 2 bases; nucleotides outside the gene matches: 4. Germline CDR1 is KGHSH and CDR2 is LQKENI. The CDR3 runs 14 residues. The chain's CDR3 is CASSLGQGNYGYTF. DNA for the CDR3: TGTGCCAGCTCATTAGGACAGGGCAACTATGGCTACACCTTC.

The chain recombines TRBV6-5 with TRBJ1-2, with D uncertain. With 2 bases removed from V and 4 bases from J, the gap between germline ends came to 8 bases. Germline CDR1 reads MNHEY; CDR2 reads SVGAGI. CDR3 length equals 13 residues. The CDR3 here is CASSYEGTYGYTF. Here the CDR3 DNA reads TGTGCCAGCAGTTACGAGGGTACCTATGGCTACACCTTC.

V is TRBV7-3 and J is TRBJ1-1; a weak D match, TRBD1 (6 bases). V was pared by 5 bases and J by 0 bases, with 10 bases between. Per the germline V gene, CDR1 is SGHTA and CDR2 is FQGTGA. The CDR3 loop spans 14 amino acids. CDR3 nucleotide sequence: TGTGCCAGCAGCCCGGGACATCTGAACACTGAAGCTTTCTTT. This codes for CASSPGHLNTEAFF.

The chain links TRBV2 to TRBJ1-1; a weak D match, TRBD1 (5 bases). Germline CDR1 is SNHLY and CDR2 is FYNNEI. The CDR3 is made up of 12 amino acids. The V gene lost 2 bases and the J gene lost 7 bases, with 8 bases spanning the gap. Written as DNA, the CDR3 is TGTGCCAGCAGTGAAAGACAGTTTGAAGCTTTCTTT. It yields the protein CASSERQFEAFF. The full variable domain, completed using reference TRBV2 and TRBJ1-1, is EPEVTQTPSHQVTQMGQEVILRCVPISNHLYFYWYRQILGQKVEFLVSFYNNEISEKSEIFDDQFSVERPDGSNFTLKIRSTKLEDSAMYFCASSERQFEAFFGQGTRLTVV.

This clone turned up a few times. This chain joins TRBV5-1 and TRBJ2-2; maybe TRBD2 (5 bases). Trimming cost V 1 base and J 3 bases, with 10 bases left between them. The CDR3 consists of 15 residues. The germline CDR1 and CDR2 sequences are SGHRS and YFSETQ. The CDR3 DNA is TGCGCCAGCAGCTTGAGTAGTAGCGACACCGGGGAGCTGTTTTTT. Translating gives CASSLSSSDTGELFF.

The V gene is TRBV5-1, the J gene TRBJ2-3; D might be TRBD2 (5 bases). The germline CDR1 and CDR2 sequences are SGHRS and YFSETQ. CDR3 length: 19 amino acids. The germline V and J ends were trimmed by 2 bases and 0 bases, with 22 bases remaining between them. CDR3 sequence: CASSFFGIAGIVSTDTQYF. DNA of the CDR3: TGCGCCAGCAGCTTTTTTGGGATAGCCGGGATCGTGAGCACAGATACGCAGTATTTT.

The CDR3, as DNA: TGTGCCAGCTCACCACCGGGGGGGGCCGAGACCCAGTACTTC. As protein: CASSPPGGAETQYF. The chain joins TRBV18 to TRBJ2-5; perhaps TRBD2 as D (7 bases). CDR3 size: 14 residues. Germline values: CDR1 KGHSH, CDR2 LQKENI. V was cut by 0 bases and J by 5 bases, with 10 bases left in between. Together with reference TRBV18 and TRBJ2-5, the CDR3 gives the full variable domain: NAGVMQNPRHLVRRRGQEARLRCSPMKGHSHVYWYRQLPEEGLKFMVYLQKENIIDESGMPKERFSAEFPKEGPSILRIQQVVRGDSAAYFCASSPPGGAETQYFGPGTRLLVL.

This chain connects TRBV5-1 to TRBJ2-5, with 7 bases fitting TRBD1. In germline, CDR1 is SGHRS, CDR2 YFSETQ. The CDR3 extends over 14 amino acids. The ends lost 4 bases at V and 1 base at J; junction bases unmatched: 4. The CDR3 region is CASSPGTAQETQYF. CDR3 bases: TGCGCCAGCAGCCCAGGGACAGCCCAAGAGACCCAGTACTTC.

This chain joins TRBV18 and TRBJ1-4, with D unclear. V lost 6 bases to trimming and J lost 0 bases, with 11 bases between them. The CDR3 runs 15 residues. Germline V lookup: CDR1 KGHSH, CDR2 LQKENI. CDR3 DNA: TGTGCCAGCTCGTCAAGCCAGGCAACTAATGAAAAACTGTTTTTT. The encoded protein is CASSSSQATNEKLFF.

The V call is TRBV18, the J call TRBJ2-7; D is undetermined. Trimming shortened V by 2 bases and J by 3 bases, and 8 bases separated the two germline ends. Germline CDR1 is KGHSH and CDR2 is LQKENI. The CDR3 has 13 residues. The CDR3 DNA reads TGTGCCAGCTCACCAGCGGCTAGCTACGAGCAGTACTTC. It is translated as CASSPAASYEQYF.

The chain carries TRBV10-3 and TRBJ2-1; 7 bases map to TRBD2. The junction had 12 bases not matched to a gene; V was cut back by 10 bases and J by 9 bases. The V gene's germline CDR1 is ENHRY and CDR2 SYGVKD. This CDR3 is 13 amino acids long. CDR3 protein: CASSGGTTLEQFF. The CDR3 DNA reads TGTGCCAGCTCCGGCGGGACTACGCTTGAGCAGTTCTTC.

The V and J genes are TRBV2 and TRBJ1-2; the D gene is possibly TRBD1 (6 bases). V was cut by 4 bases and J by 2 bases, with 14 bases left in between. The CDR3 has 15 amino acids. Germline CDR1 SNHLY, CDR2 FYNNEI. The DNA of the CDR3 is TGTGCCAGCAGTGCGACAGGAACCAGGAACTATGGCTACACCTTC. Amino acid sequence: CASSATGTRNYGYTF.